The next 11 T cell receptor beta chains were all read from a single sample in a study of T cells in localized non-small cell lung cancer. Generated by immunoSEQ multiplex PCR, the TCRdb table keeps only in-frame clones and is missing some. The data hold over a thousand clones, with around 30% observed a single time. The specimen was lung tumor tissue, collected before any cancer treatment. The receptors were sampled from an older male donor with stage I squamous cell lung carcinoma.

This clone was seen a few times. The chain carries TRBV11-3 and TRBJ2-5; weak D call: TRBD1 (6 bases). Germline lookup yields CDR1 SGHNT and CDR2 YENEEA. There are 15 residues in the CDR3. The V end was cut by 0 bases, the J end by 4 bases, with 12 bases between. The CDR3: CASSLDPTRGETQYF. The CDR3, as DNA: TGTGCCAGCAGCTTAGACCCCACCAGGGGAGAGACCCAGTACTTC.

The gene calls are TRBV11-3 and TRBJ1-3, with 7 nucleotides matching TRBD1. CDR1 and CDR2 from the germline V gene are SGHNT and YENEEA. This CDR3 has 14 amino acids. V dropped 5 bases and J dropped 2; count of bases not matched to a gene: 3. The CDR3 sequence: CASSLRGPGNTIYF. The DNA for the CDR3 is TGTGCCAGCAGCCTGAGGGGGCCTGGAAACACCATATATTTT.

The table lists this clone with a count of one. V usage is TRBV30 and J usage is TRBJ2-5; the D gene is possibly TRBD1 (6 bases). The CDR3 runs to 13 residues. Trimming pared 5 bases from V and 4 bases from J, leaving 14 bases between. CDR1 GTSNPN and CDR2 SVGIG come from the germline V gene (reference sequence). The CDR3 DNA sequence: TGTGCCTGGCGTACAGGGATTCGAGAGACCCAGTACTTC. This sequence encodes CAWRTGIRETQYF.

The chain links TRBV19 to TRBJ1-5; D might be TRBD1 (6 bases). Trimming cost V 6 bases and J 0 bases, with 12 bases left between them. Germline V lookup: CDR1 LNHDA, CDR2 SQIVND (reference sequence). The CDR3 spans 15 residues. Here the CDR3 reads CASRMTGSSNQPQHF. As DNA, the CDR3 is TGTGCCAGTAGAATGACAGGATCTAGCAATCAGCCCCAGCATTTT.

This clone is labeled as medium-sized. The chain links TRBV7-5 to TRBJ1-1; the listed D gene, TRBD1, was not tested against the DNA. TRBV7-5 is marked as a pseudogene. There are 14 residues in the CDR3. The CDR3, as DNA: TGTGCCAGCAGCTTAGCCGGACAGCCCACTGAAGCTTTCTTT. Its translation: CASSLAGQPTEAFF.

V and J are TRBV29-1 and TRBJ1-1; D call uncertain. Germline CDR1 SQVTM, CDR2 ANQGSEA. Deletions cut 6 bases from V and 1 base from J, with 9 bases between. The CDR3 totals 12 residues. DNA of the CDR3: TGCAGCGTCACCCGGGGGAACACTGAAGCTTTCTTT. Protein sequence: CSVTRGNTEAFF.

The chain uses TRBV15 and TRBJ2-3, with 10 bases lining up with TRBD2. V trimming: 3 bases; J trimming: 0 bases; junction bases outside the gene matches: 18. Per the germline V gene, CDR1 is LNHNV and CDR2 is YYDKDF (reference sequence). The CDR3 loop spans 21 amino acids. The CDR3 spells CATSSPLAGDRKLESTDTQYF. CDR3 DNA sequence: TGTGCCACCAGCAGCCCTCTAGCGGGAGATCGAAAACTTGAAAGCACAGATACGCAGTATTTT.

V usage is TRBV16 and J usage is TRBJ1-3; no clear D gene. Trimming left V 0 bases short and J 7 bases short, with 4 bases between. The length of the CDR3 is 12 residues. From germline, CDR1 is KGHSY and CDR2 FQNENV. CDR3 sequence reads: CASSQSPNTIYF. In DNA form, the CDR3 reads TGTGCCAGCAGCCAATCTCCTAACACCATATATTTT.

This clone is labeled as medium-sized. The gene calls are TRBV6-8 and TRBJ2-7; D might be TRBD1 (6 bases). Germline lookup yields CDR1 MNHGY and CDR2 SAAAGT. CDR3 length: 14 residues. V lost 6 bases and J lost 3, with 15 bases in between. Here the CDR3 reads CASSKGQLDYEQYF. The CDR3 nucleotides are TGTGCCAGCAGCAAAGGACAGTTGGACTACGAGCAGTACTTC.

By sample fraction, this clone is medium-sized. An uncertain or unread base leads to its residue being written X. V gene TRBV23-1 combines with J gene TRBJ2-3; D is possibly TRBD1 or TRBD2 (5 bases each). TRBV23-1 is an open reading frame, and its role is uncertain. The CDR3 is 16 amino acids. Trimming pared 6 bases from V and 4 bases from J, leaving 20 bases between. The CDR3 DNA reads as TGCGCCAGCAGCCAAGGGGAGCRGCATACCTCAGATACGCAGTATTTT. Translation gives CASSQGEXHTSDTQYF.

The DNA for the CDR3 is TGTGCCAGCAGCTTACAGGGTCACACCGGGGAGCTGTTTTTT. It is translated as CASSLQGHTGELFF. V usage is TRBV7-5 and J usage is TRBJ2-2; the D call TRBD1 from the table was never checked on the DNA. TRBV7-5 is flagged as a pseudogene. The CDR3 is 14 amino acids.